The clone carrying this TCR beta chain showed up many times. The antigen is undetermined. The sample originates from a study of T cells after yellow fever vaccination. For the study at large: The authors prepared low-cell-number fractions using SMART-Seq v4 Ultra Low Input.

This CDR3 has 18 residues. The trim removed 2 bases at V and 3 bases at J, leaving 8 bases unmatched. Germline V gene lookup returns CDR1 SGHTA and CDR2 FQGTGA. TCRdb reprocessed the 5' RACE reads with MiXCR, giving one entry per CDR3 protein. The table shows some 220,000 distinct CDR3 sequences, with under 3.5% occurring only once. Study-wide findings and caveats: From the bulk population, abundant clonotypes could contaminate and appear within FACS-sorted repertoires. At 95% to 98% for CD4 and 88% for CD8, most primary-vaccination clones showed up again after the booster.

The material sequenced was CD4+ T cells sorted from PBMCs, taken 10 days after the yellow fever booster vaccination. This TCR was sampled from a young man who received the YFV17D yellow fever vaccine. This chain uses TRBV7-3 with TRBJ2-1; 12 bases agree with TRBD2. CDR3 loop: CASSLVLAGGPGYNEQFF. The CDR3, as DNA: TGTGCCAGCAGCTTAGTGCTAGCGGGGGGGCCCGGCTACAATGAGCAGTTCTTC.